A single TCR beta chain is shown here with its context. Reanalyzing the 5' RACE reads, TCRdb keeps one entry per CDR3 protein, without DNA. The table lists some 450,000 distinct CDR3 sequences. This record belongs to a study of T cells expressing NK-cell markers. The CDR3 consists of 14 residues. Germline V gives CDR1 SGHAT, CDR2 FQDESV (reference sequence). The TCR originated in a woman aged 18-70 years in good health. The rearrangement joins TRBV11-1 to TRBJ2-1; TCRdb's D gene call, TRBD2, goes unchecked for lack of DNA. The sequenced sample was blood T cells: a sorted CD56 or NKG2C T cell subset, CD4+ or CD8+ T cells, or bulk PBMC T cells (not recorded which). CDR3 protein: CASSSIAGGNEQFF.